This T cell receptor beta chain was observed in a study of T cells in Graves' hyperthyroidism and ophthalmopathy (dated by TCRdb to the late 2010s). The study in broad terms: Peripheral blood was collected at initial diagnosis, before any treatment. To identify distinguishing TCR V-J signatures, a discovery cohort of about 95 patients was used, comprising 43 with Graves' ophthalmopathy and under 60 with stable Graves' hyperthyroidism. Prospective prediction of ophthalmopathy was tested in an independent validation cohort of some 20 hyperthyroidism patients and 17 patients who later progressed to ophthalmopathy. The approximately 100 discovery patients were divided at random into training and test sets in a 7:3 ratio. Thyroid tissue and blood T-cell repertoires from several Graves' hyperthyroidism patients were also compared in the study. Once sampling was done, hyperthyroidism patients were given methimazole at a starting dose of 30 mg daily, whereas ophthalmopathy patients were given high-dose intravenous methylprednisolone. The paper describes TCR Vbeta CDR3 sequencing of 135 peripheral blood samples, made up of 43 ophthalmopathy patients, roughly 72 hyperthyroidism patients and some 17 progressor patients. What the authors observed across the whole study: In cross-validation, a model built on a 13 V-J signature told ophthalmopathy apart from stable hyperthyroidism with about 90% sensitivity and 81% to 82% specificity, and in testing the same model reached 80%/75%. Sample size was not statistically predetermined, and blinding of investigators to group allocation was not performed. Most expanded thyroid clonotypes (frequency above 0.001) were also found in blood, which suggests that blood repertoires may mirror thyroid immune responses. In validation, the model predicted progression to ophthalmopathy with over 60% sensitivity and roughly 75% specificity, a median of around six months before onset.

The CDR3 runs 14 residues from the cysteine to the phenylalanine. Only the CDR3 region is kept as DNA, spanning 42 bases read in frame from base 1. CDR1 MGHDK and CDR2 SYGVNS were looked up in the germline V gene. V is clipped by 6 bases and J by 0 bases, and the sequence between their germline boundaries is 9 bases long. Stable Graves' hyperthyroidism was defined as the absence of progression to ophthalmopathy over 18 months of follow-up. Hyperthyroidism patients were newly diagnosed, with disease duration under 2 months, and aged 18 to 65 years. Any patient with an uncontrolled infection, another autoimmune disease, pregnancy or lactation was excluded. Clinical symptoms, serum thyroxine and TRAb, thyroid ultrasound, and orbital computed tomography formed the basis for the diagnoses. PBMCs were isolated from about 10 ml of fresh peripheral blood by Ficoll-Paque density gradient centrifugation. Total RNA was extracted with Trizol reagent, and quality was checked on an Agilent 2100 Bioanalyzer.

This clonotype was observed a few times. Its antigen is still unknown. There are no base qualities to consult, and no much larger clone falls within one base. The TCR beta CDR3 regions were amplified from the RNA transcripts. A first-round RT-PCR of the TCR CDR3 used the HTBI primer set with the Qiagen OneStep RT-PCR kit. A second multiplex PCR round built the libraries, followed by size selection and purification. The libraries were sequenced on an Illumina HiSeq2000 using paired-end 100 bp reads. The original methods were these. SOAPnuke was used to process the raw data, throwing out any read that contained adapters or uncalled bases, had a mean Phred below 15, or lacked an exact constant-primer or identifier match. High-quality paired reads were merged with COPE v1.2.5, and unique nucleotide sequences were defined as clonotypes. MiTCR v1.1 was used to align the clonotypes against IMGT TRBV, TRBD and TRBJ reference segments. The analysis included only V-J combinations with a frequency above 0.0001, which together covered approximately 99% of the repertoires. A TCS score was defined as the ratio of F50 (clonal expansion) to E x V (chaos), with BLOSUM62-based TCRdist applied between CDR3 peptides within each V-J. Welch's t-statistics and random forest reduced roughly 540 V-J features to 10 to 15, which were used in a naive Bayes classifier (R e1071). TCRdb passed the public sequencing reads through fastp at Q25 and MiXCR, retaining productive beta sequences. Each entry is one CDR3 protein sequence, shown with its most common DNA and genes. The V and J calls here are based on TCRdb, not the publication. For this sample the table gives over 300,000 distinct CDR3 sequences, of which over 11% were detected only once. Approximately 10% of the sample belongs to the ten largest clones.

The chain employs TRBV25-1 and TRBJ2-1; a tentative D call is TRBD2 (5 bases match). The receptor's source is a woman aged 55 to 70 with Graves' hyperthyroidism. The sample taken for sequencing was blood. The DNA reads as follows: TGTGCCAGCAGGACTAAGGCCTCCTACAATGAGCAGTTCTTC. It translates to CASRTKASYNEQFF. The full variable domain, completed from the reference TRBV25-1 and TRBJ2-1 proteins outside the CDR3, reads EADIYQTPRYLVIGTGKKITLECSQTMGHDKMYWYQQDPGMELHLIHYSYGVNSTEKGDLSSESTVSRIRTEHFPLTLESARPSHTSQYLCASRTKASYNEQFFGPGTRLTVL.